This TCR beta chain came from a study of cytomegalovirus exposure and HLA in healthy donors. Overall study findings and caveats: Later analysis revealed greater clonal expansion in HLA-associated TCR beta chains than in equally common others. Sequencing likely produced, as an artifact, a cluster of highly shared sequence variants. V- and J-gene trimming of TCR beta was linked (in a later analysis) to a missense DCLRE1C variant. Cytomegalovirus status was reportedly diagnosed by the classifier with high specificity and sensitivity.

Primers for the PCR totalled 60 Vbeta and 13 Jbeta. The protocol was immunoSEQ multiplex PCR, while the TCRdb copy is restricted to in-frame clones and leaves out a portion. The sample carries approximately 140,000 clones, roughly four fifths recorded once. Germline loops: CDR1 SNHLY, CDR2 FYNNEI. This CDR3 is built from 14 residues. Losses at the gene ends were 8 bases for V and 9 bases for J; bases not matched to a gene: 12. A word on this clone: Its target is unknown.

The sequence derives from a woman in her sixties in good health and CMV-seronegative. This chain links TRBV2 with TRBJ2-1; 8 nucleotides agree with TRBD2. The sequenced sample consisted of PBMCs. The CDR3 is CASLTGVGGGEQFF. DNA of the CDR3: TGTGCCAGCTTGACGGGCGTCGGGGGGGGTGAGCAGTTCTTC.